One and the same sample provided the 14 T cell receptor beta chains below, sequenced in a study of early T cells in non-severe SARS-CoV-2 infection. TCRdb fed the 5' RACE reads into MiXCR, producing one record per CDR3 protein. The sample has 68,000 or so distinct CDR3 sequences, over 10% seen once. Sequencing input: whole blood. These receptors were obtained from an adult who was a healthcare worker with PCR-confirmed SARS-CoV-2 infection or an uninfected control (not recorded which).

J is TRBJ1-4 and V is TRBV18; D is uncertain. The CDR3 runs 16 residues. CDR1 is KGHSH, CDR2 LQKENI, per germline. Trimming shortened V by 2 bases and J by 4 bases, and 14 bases separated the two germline ends. The CDR3 reads CASSPDVGALNEKLFF. DNA of the CDR3: TGTGCCAGCTCACCAGATGTAGGAGCCCTTAATGAAAAACTGTTTTTT.

The sample holds many counts of this clonotype. This chain uses TRBV27 with TRBJ1-2, with D hard to call. The CDR3 extends over 13 amino acids. The germline CDR1 and CDR2 sequences are MNHEY and SMNVEV (reference sequence). Trimming removed 7 bases from V and 4 bases from J, with 13 bases in between. The CDR3 region has the DNA TGTGCCAGCAAGCTCGGGTGGGGCTATGGCTACACCTTC. The encoded protein is CASKLGWGYGYTF.

This clonotype was detected ten times or more. The chain links TRBV5-1 to TRBJ1-6; no reliable D call. Deletions cut 4 bases from V and 6 bases from J, with 17 bases between. The CDR3 covers 16 residues. The germline gives CDR1 SGHRS, CDR2 YFSETQ. CDR3 amino acids: CASSRVVNPANSPLHF. The CDR3 DNA is TGCGCCAGCAGCCGTGTAGTGAATCCGGCTAATTCACCCCTCCACTTT.

The chain recombines TRBV6-5 with TRBJ1-5; 11 positions match TRBD1. After removal of 5 bases from V and 5 bases from J, the junction contained 2 bases not matched to a gene. Looked up from germline, CDR1 is MNHEY and CDR2 is SVGAGI. The length of the CDR3 is 14 residues. CDR3 in amino acids: CASSRDRGDQPQHF. In DNA, the CDR3 is TGTGCCAGCAGTCGGGACAGGGGGGATCAGCCCCAGCATTTT.

This clonotype showed up just a few times. The chain uses TRBV20-1 and TRBJ2-7; 7 nucleotides agree with TRBD1. The CDR3 loop spans 12 amino acids. The V gene end was trimmed by 3 bases and the J gene end by 4 bases; junction bases not matched to a gene: 3. Germline values: CDR1 DFQATT, CDR2 SNEGSKA (reference sequence). The DNA of the CDR3 is TGCAGTGCTAGGAAGACAGGGTACGAGCAGTACTTC. This translates into CSARKTGYEQYF.

The sample holds many counts of this clonotype. This chain connects TRBV6-2 or TRBV6-3 to TRBJ2-7; maybe TRBD2 (5 bases). Germline V gene lookup returns CDR1 MNHEY and CDR2 SVGEGT. V lost 5 bases to trimming and J lost 3 bases, with 14 bases between them. CDR3 length: 14 amino acids. The CDR3 region is CASSGTGYFYEQYF. The CDR3 coding sequence is TGTGCCAGCAGTGGAACGGGATACTTCTACGAGCAGTACTTC.

The sample holds many counts of this clonotype. The J gene is TRBJ2-7, the V gene TRBV12-3 or TRBV12-4; the D gene could be TRBD1 or TRBD2 (5 bases each). The CDR3 is 12 residues long. V was trimmed by 5 bases and J by 5 bases, leaving 10 bases between them. Here the CDR3 DNA reads TGTGCCAGCAGTCCTGGGGGTGACGAGCAGTACTTC. Translated, it gives CASSPGGDEQYF.

This clonotype turned up a few times. The rearrangement uses TRBV12-3 or TRBV12-4 and TRBJ1-3; tentatively, D is TRBD1 (5 bases). V lost 0 bases and J lost 0, with 9 bases in between. The CDR3 is made up of 16 amino acids. The CDR3 DNA sequence: TGTGCCAGCAGTTTAGCGCTGGGGGGCTCTGGAAACACCATATATTTT. Its protein is CASSLALGGSGNTIYF.

This clonotype was detected ten times or more. This chain uses TRBV3-1 with TRBJ2-7; 9 nucleotides agree with TRBD1. Looked up from germline, CDR1 is LGHDT and CDR2 is YNNKEL (reference sequence). J was trimmed by 6 bases and V by 4 bases; bases with no gene match: 10. This CDR3 has 15 residues. CDR3 sequence (DNA): TGTGCCAGCAGCCCTCGCCGGGACAGGGTCGTCGAGCAGTACTTC. Protein: CASSPRRDRVVEQYF.

There are many counts of this clonotype. This sequence joins TRBV6-1 and TRBJ1-1; tentatively, D is TRBD1 (5 bases). Trimming removed 6 bases at V and 7 bases at J, with 15 bases between. Germline assignment: CDR1 MNHNS and CDR2 SASEGT. This CDR3 is built from 13 residues. Here the CDR3 DNA reads TGTGCCAGCAGCTCGAGAGAGGGGAATGAAGCTTTCTTT. Encoded protein: CASSSREGNEAFF.

Ten or more counts support this clonotype. CDR3 protein: CASSLGQNSGNTIYF. CDR3 bases: TGTGCCAGCAGCTTAGGCCAGAACTCTGGAAACACCATATATTTT. The chain combines TRBV13 with TRBJ1-3, with no clear D. The germline V gene has CDR1 PRHDT and CDR2 FYEKMQ (reference sequence). V was trimmed by 0 bases and J by 0 bases, leaving 6 bases between them. This CDR3 comprises 15 residues.

This clonotype was seen repeatedly, ten times or more. The chain is built from TRBV19 and TRBJ2-3, with D tentatively TRBD2 (5 bases). There are 16 residues in the CDR3. Deletions cut 1 base from V and 0 bases from J, with 11 bases between. Per the germline V gene, CDR1 is LNHDA and CDR2 is SQIVND (reference sequence). The DNA for the CDR3 is TGTGCCAGTAGTATAGGGCCCGGGATAAGCACAGATACGCAGTATTTT. Translating it yields CASSIGPGISTDTQYF.

This clonotype was seen more than once but under ten times. The rearrangement uses TRBV7-2 and TRBJ1-6; the D is unclear. The germline V gene has CDR1 SGHTA and CDR2 FQGNSA. The CDR3 has 15 residues. The V end lost 3 bases, the J end lost 5 bases, and 11 bases lay between the germline ends. The CDR3 is CASSFLGLDNSPLHF. For the CDR3, the DNA is TGTGCCAGCAGCTTTCTGGGCCTCGATAATTCACCCCTCCACTTT.

The chain links TRBV4-3 to TRBJ2-6, with a possible D match to TRBD1 (5 bases). Germline loops: CDR1 LGHNA, CDR2 YSLEER. The CDR3 is 18 residues long. V was shortened by 0 bases and J by 3 bases, with 15 bases between the two germline ends. Written as DNA, the CDR3 is TGCGCCAGCAGCCAAGATCACCAGGGTATCTTTGGGGCCAACGTCCTGACTTTC. It specifies CASSQDHQGIFGANVLTF.